The present T cell receptor (beta chain) was sequenced within a study of T-cell memory formation after mild COVID-19. Study in general: The two donors had largely donor-specific TCR clusters. Study observations and caveats: CD4+ contracting clones were mainly CM and EM; CD8+ ones, EMRA.

This clonotype was counted a few times. As yet, its antigen is unknown. TCRdb reanalysed the 5' RACE reads using MiXCR and keeps one entry per CDR3 protein. Of just over 350,000 distinct CDR3 sequences in the sample, roughly an eighth were seen once. Germline loops: CDR1 DFQATT, CDR2 SNEGSKA (reference sequence). V lost 6 bases, J lost 7 bases, and 13 bases lay in between. The CDR3 has 13 residues. Input material: PBMCs or a T cell subset sorted from them (not recorded which). The TCR sequence derives from a man aged 18 to 30 who had mild COVID-19 (a few samples of this study predate the infection). Cell type and time point are not known. The V call is TRBV20-1, the J call TRBJ1-6; maybe TRBD1 (6 bases). CDR3 region: CSAKQGSNSPLHF. CDR3 coding DNA: TGCAGTGCGAAACAGGGAAGCAATTCACCCCTCCACTTT.